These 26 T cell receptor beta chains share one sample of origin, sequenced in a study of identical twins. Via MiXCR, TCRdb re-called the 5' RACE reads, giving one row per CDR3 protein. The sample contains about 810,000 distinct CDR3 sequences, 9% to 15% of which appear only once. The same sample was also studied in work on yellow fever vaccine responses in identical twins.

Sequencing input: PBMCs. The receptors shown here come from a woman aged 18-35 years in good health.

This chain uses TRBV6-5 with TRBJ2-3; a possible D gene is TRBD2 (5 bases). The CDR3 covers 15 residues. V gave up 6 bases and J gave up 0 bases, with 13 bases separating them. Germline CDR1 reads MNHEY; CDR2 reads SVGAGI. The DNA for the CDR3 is TGTGCCAGCAGCTATGGGAGTTATAGCACAGATACGCAGTATTTT. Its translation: CASSYGSYSTDTQYF.

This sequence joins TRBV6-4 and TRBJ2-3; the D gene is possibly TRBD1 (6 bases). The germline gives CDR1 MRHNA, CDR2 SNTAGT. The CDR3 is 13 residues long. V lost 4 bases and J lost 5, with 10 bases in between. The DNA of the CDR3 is TGTGCCAGCAGTGGGGAGACAGGAGATACGCAGTATTTT. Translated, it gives CASSGETGDTQYF.

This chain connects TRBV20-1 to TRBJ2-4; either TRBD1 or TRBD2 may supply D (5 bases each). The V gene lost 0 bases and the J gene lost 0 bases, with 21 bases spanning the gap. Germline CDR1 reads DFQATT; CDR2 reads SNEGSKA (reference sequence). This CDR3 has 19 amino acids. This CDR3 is CSAREFRGRLLTAKNIQYF. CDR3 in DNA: TGCAGTGCTAGAGAGTTCCGGGGACGTCTGCTTACAGCCAAAAACATTCAGTACTTC.

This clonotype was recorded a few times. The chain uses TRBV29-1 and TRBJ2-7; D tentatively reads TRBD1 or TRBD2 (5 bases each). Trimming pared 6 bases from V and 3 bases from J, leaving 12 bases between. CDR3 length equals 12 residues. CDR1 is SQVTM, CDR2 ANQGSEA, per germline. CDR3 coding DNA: TGCAGCGTCCACGGGACCGACTACGAGCAGTACTTC. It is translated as CSVHGTDYEQYF.

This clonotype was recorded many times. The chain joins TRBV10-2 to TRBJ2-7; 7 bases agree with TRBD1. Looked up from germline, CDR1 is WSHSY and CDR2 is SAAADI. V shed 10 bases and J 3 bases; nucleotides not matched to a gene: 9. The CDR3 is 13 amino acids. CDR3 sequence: CATRDSEIYEQYV. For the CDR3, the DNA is TGCGCCACCCGGGACAGCGAGATCTACGAGCAGTACGTC.

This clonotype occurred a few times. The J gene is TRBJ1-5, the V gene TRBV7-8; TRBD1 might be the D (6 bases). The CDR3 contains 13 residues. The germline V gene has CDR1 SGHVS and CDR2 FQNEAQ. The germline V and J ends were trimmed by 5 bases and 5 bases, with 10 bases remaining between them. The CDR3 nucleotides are TGTGCCAGCAGCCCCGGACAGCATCAGCCCCAGCATTTT. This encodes CASSPGQHQPQHF.

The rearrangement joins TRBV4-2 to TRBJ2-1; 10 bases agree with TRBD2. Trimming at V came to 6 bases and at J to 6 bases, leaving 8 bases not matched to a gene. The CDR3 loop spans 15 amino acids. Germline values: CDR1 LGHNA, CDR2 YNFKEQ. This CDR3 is CASRESGGAFNEQFF. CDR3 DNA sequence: TGTGCCAGCAGAGAGAGCGGGGGGGCCTTCAATGAGCAGTTCTTC.

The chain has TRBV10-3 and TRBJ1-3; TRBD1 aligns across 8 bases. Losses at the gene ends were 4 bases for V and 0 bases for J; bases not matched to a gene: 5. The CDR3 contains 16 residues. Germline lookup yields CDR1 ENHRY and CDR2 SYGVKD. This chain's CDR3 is CAISGSGGNSGNTIYF. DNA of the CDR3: TGTGCCATCAGTGGTTCAGGGGGCAACTCTGGAAACACCATATATTTT.

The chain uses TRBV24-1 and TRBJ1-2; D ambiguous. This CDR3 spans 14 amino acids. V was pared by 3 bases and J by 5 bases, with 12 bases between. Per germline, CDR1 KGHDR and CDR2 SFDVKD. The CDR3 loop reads CATSDRRTSYGYTF. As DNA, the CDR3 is TGTGCCACCAGTGATCGGCGGACTAGTTATGGCTACACCTTC.

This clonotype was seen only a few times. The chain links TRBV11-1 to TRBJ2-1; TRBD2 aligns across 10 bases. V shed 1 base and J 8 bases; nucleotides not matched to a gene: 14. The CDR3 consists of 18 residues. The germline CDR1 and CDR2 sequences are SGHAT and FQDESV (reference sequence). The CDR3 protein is CASSLGQLAGGTPHEQFF. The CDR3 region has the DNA TGTGCCAGCAGCTTAGGTCAATTAGCGGGGGGAACCCCGCATGAGCAGTTCTTC. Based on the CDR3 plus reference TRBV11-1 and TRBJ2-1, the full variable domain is EAEVAQSPRYKITEKSQAVAFWCDPISGHATLYWYRQILGQGPELLVQFQDESVVDDSQLPKDRFSAERLKGVDSTLKIQPAELGDSAMYLCASSLGQLAGGTPHEQFFGPGTRLTVL.

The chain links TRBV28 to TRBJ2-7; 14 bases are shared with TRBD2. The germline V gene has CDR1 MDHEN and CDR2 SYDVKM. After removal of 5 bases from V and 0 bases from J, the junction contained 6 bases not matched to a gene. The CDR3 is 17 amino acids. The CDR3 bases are TGTGCCAGCAGTATCGGACTAGCGGGAGGAGGCTCCTACGAGCAGTACTTC. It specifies CASSIGLAGGGSYEQYF. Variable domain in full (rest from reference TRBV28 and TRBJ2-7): DVKVTQSSRYLVKRTGEKVFLECVQDMDHENMFWYRQDPGLGLRLIYFSYDVKMKEKGDIPEGYSVSREKKERFSLILESASTNQTSMYLCASSIGLAGGGSYEQYFGPGTRLTVT.

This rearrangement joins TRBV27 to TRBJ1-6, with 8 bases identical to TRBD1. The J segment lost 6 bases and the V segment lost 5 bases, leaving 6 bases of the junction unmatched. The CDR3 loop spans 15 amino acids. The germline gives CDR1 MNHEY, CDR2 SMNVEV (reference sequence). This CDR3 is CASSPTGGFNSPLHF. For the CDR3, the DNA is TGTGCCAGCAGTCCAACAGGGGGTTTTAATTCACCCCTCCACTTT.

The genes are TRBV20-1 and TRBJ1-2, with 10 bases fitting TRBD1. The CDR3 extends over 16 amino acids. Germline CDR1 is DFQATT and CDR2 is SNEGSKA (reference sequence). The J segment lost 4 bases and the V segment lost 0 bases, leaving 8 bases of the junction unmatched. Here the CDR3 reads CSARDMRQGALYGYTF. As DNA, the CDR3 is TGCAGTGCTAGAGACATGAGACAGGGGGCCCTCTATGGCTACACCTTC.

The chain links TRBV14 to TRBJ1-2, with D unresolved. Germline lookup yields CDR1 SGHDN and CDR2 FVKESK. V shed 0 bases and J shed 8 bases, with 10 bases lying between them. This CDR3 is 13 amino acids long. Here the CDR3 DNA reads TGTGCCAGCAGCCAAGATCTTTTCGGCGGCTACACCTTC. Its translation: CASSQDLFGGYTF. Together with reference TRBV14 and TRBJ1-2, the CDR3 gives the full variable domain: EAGVTQFPSHSVIEKGQTVTLRCDPISGHDNLYWYRRVMGKEIKFLLHFVKESKQDESGMPNNRFLAERTGGTYSTLKVQPAELEDSGVYFCASSQDLFGGYTFGSGTRLTVV.

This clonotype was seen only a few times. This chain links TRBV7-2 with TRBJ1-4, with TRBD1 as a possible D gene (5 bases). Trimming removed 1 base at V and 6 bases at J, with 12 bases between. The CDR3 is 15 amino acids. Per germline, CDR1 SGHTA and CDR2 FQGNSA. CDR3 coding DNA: TGTGCCAGCAGCTTAGTCGGGACGAGAGATGAAAAACTGTTTTTT. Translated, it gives CASSLVGTRDEKLFF.

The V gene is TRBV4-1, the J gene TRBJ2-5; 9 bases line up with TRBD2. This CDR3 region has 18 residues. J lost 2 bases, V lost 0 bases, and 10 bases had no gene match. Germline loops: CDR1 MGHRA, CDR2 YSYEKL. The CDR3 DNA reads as TGCGCCAGCAGCCAAGACCAAGTGACTAGCGGAATACAAGAGACCCAGTACTTC. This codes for CASSQDQVTSGIQETQYF.

The CDR3 spells CASTPQGANQPQHF. CDR3 DNA: TGTGCCAGCACCCCACAGGGGGCGAATCAGCCCCAGCATTTT. The V call is TRBV12-3 or TRBV12-4, the J call TRBJ1-5; 9 bases map to TRBD1. With V trimmed by 7 bases and J by 4 bases, 5 bases remained unmatched. The CDR3 extends over 14 amino acids.

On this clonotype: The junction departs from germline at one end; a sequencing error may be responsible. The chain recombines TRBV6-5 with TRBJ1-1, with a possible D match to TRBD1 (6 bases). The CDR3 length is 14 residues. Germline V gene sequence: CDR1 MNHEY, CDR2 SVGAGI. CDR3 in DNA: TGTGCCAGCAGTTACTCCTATTATGGGACACTTATCCCTTTT. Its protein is CASSYSYYGTLIPF.

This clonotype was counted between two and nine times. The CDR3 spells CASSIGSGDEQFF. CDR3 nucleotides: TGTGCCAGCAGCATCGGTTCGGGCGATGAGCAGTTCTTC. This sequence joins TRBV5-5 and TRBJ2-1; no clear D gene. CDR1 is SGHKS and CDR2 is YYEKEE in the germline V gene (reference sequence). The CDR3 spans 13 residues. Between the trimmed V and J ends, which lost 4 bases and 8 bases, there was a span of 13 bases.

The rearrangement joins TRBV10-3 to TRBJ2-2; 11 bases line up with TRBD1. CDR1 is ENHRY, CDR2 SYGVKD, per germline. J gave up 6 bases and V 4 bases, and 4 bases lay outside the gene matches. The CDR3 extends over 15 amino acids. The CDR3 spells CAISGTGGEAGELFF. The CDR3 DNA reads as TGTGCCATCAGTGGGACAGGGGGCGAGGCCGGGGAGCTGTTTTTT.

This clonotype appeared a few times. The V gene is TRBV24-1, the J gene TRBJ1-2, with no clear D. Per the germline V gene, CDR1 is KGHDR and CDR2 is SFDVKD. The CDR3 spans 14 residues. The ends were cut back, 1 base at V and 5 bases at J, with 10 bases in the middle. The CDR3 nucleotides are TGTGCCACCAGTGATTTCTCGACATCTTATGGCTACACCTTC. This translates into CATSDFSTSYGYTF.

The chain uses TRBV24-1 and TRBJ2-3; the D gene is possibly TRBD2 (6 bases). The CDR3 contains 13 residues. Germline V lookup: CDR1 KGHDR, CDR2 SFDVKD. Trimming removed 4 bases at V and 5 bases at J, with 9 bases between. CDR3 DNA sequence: TGTGCCACCAGTGACGGGGAGGTAGATACGCAGTATTTT. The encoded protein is CATSDGEVDTQYF.

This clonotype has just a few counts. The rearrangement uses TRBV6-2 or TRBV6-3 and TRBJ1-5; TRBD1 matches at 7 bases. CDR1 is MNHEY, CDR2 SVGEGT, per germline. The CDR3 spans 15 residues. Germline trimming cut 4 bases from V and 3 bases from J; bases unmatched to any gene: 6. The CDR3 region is CASSFLTGNNQPQHF. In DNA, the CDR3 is TGTGCCAGCAGTTTTCTGACAGGGAACAATCAGCCCCAGCATTTT.

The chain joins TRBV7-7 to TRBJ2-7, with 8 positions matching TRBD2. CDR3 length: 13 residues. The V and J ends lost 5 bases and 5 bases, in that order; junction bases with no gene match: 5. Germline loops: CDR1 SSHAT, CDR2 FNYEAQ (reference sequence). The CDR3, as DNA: TGTGCCAGCAGCCGGGGGGGGTCCCACGAGCAGTACTTC. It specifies CASSRGGSHEQYF.

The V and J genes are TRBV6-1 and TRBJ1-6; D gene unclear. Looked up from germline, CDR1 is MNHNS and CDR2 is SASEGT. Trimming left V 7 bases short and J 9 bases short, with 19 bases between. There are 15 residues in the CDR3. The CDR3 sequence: CASTGILALGSPLHF. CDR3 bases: TGTGCCAGCACCGGGATCCTGGCGCTCGGTTCACCCCTCCACTTT.

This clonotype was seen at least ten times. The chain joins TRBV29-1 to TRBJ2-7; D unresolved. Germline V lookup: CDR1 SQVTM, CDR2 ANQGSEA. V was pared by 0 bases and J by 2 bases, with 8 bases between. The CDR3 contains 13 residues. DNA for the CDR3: TGCAGCGTTGAAGATGAGTCCACCTACGAGCAGTACTTC. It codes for CSVEDESTYEQYF.